This TCR beta chain was obtained from a study of beta chain features in type 1 diabetes. Across the whole study: Age, gender and cell yields were alike across patients and healthy donors. Across the samples, approximately 110,000,000 sorted cells were examined in total.

Investigators reverse transcribed all isolated RNA, so they sequenced expressed TCRB transcripts. Assay used: immunoSEQ multiplex PCR; TCRdb lists only in-frame clones, some missing. Here the sample spans almost 350,000 clones, roughly a tenth being singletons. This clone turned up a few times. Its specificity is unknown. The CDR3 length is 16 residues. V lost 5 bases, J lost 2 bases, and 9 bases stayed unmatched. In germline, CDR1 is KGHSH, CDR2 LQKENI. Study-level points and caveats: Naive, central memory and regulatory TCRB repertoires appeared more similar among patients than healthy donors. Across all four CD4+ subsets, people with type 1 diabetes showed modestly shorter TCRB CDR3s.

Purity (above 98%) was reached by all sorted populations. The sample was central memory CD4+ T cells from blood. The J gene is TRBJ2-3, the V gene TRBV18, with 8 bases aligning to TRBD2. The source is a man aged 25 to 45 with type 1 diabetes. The CDR3 nucleotides read TGTGCCAGCTCAGATGTTATAGCGGGGTCCACAGATACGCAGTATTTT. Translation gives CASSDVIAGSTDTQYF.